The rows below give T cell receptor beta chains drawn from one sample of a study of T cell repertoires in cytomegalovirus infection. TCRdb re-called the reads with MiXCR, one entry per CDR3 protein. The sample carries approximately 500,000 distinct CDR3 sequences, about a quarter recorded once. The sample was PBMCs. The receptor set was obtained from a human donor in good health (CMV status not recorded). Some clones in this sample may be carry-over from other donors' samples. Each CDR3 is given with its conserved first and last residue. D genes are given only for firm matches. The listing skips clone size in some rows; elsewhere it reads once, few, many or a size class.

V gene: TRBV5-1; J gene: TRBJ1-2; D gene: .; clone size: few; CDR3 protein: CASSLAQGIYGYTF; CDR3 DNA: TGCGCCAGCAGCTTAGCACAGGGTATCTATGGCTACACCTTC
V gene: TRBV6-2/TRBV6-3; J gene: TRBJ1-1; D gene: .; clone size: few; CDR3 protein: CASSRQYMNTEAFF; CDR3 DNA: TGTGCCAGCAGTCGCCAGTACATGAACACTGAAGCTTTCTTT
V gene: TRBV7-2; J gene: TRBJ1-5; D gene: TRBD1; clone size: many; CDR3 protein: CAIGQGYQPQHF; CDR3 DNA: TGTGCCATAGGACAGGGATATCAGCCCCAGCATTTT
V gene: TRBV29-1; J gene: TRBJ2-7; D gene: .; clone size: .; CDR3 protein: CSVSGTPHYEQYF; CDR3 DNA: TGCAGCGTATCCGGGACACCTCACTACGAGCAGTACTTC
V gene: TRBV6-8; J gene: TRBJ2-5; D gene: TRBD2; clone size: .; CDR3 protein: CASRHHALAGVQETQYF; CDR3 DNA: TGTGCCAGCAGGCACCACGCACTAGCGGGGGTACAAGAGACCCAGTACTTC
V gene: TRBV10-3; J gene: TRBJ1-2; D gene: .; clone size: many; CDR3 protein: CAISESRTGFYGYTF; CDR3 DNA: TGTGCCATCAGTGAGTCCCGAACAGGGTTCTATGGCTACACCTTC
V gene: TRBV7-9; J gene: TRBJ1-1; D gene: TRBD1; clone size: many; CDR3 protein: CASSYSTGGRNTEAFF; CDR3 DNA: TGTGCCAGCAGTTATTCTACAGGGGGCCGGAACACTGAAGCTTTCTTT
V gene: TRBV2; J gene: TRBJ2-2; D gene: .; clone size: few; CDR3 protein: CASSIDSSTNTGELFF; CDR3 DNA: TGTGCCAGCAGTATCGACAGCTCAACCAACACCGGGGAGCTGTTTTTT
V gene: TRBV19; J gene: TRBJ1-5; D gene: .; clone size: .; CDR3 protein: CASSTARVSNQPQHF; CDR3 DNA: TGTGCCAGTAGTACCGCAAGAGTTAGCAATCAGCCCCAGCATTTT
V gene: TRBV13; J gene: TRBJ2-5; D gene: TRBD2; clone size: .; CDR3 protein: CASSRTTSVLQETQYF; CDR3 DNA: TGTGCCAGCAGCCGCACGACTAGCGTCCTCCAAGAGACCCAGTACTTC
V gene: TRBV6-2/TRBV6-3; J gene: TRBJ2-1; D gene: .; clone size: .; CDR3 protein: CASSYAKGHEQFF; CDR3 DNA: TGTGCCAGCAGTTACGCGAAGGGCCATGAGCAGTTCTTC
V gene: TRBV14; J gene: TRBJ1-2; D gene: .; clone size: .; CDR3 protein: CASSQTGDPEGNYGYTF; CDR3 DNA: TGTGCCAGCAGCCAAACGGGCGACCCGGAGGGGAATTATGGCTACACCTTC
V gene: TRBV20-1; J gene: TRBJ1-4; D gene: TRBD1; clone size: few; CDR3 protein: CSAIQGGLDKLFF; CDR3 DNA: TGCAGTGCTATCCAGGGGGGACTTGATAAACTGTTTTTT
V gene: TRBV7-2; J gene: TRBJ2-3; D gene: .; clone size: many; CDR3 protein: CASSLNGGVVTDTQYF; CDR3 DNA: TGTGCCAGCAGCTTAAACGGCGGAGTAGTCACAGATACGCAGTATTTT
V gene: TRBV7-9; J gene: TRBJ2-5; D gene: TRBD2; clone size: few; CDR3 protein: CASTAGVLVKTQYF; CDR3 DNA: TGTGCTTCTACAGCGGGAGTATTGGTAAAGACCCAGTACTTC
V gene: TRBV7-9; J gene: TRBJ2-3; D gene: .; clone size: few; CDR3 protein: CASSLARGSTDTQYF; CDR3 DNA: TGTGCCAGCAGCTTAGCGAGGGGTTCCACAGATACGCAGTATTTT
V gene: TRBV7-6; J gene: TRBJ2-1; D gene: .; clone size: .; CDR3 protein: CASRSLTGKYNEQFF; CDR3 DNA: TGTGCCAGCAGGAGTCTGACCGGTAAATACAATGAGCAGTTCTTC
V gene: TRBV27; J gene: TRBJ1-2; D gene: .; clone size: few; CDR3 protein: CASSPSSRSYGYTF; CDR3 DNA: TGTGCCAGCAGTCCATCCAGTCGATCCTATGGCTACACCTTC
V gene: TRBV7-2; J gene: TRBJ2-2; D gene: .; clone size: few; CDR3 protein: CASSPGTVGNTGELFF; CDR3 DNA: TGTGCCAGCAGCCCCGGGACGGTGGGTAACACCGGGGAGCTGTTTTTT
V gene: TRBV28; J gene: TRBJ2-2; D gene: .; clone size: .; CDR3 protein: CASSLLATGELFF; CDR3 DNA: TGTGCCAGCAGTTTATTGGCCACCGGGGAGCTGTTTTTT
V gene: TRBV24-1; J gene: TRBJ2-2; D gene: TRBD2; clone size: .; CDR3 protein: CATSDSTEASGRTGELFF; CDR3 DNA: TGTGCCACCAGTGACTCGACTGAGGCTAGCGGGAGGACCGGGGAGCTGTTTTTT
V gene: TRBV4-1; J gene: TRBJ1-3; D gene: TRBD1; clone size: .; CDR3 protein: CASMGGTAGTSGNTIYF; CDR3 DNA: TGCGCCAGCATGGGGGGGACAGCCGGGACCTCTGGAAACACCATATATTTT
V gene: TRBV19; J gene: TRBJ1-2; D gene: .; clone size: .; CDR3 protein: CASKLTDMSSYGYTF; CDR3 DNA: TGTGCCAGCAAACTGACTGACATGAGCTCCTATGGCTACACCTTC
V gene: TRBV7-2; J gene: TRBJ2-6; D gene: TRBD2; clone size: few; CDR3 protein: CASSLRGRATGANVLTF; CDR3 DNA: TGTGCCAGCAGCTTACGTGGGAGGGCAACTGGGGCCAACGTCCTGACTTTC
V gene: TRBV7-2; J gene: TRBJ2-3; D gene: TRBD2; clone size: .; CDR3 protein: CASRSGLAGMADTQYF; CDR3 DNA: TGTGCCAGCAGATCGGGACTAGCGGGAATGGCAGATACGCAGTATTTT
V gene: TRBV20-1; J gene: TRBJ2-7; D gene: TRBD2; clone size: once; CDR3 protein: CSAKGSSGSLTYEQYF; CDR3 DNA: TGCAGTGCAAAGGGGTCTAGCGGGAGCCTTACCTACGAGCAGTACTTC
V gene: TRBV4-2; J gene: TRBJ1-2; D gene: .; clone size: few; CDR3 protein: CASSQDTRGGNYGYTF; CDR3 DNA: TGTGCCAGCAGCCAAGACACCCGCGGGGGTAACTATGGCTACACCTTC
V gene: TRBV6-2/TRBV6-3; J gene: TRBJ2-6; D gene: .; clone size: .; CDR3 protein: CASSSQSVTGANVLTF; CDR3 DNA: TGTGCCAGCAGTTCGCAGAGTGTTACTGGGGCCAACGTCCTGACTTTC
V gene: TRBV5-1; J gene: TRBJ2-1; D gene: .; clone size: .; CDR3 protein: CASSPAGVYNEQFF; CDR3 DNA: TGCGCCAGCAGCCCTGCCGGGGTATACAATGAGCAGTTCTTC
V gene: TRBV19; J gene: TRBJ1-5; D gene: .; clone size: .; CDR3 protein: CASSLPGRANQPQHF; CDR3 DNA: TGTGCCAGTAGCCTTCCGGGGAGGGCCAATCAGCCCCAGCATTTT
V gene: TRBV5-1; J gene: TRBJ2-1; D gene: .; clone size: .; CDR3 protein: CASTRLGDNEQFF; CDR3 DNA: TGCGCCAGTACCCGCCTGGGGGATAATGAGCAGTTCTTC
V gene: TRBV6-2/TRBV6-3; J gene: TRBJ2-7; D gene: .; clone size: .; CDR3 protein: CASSYKLGTRDSYEQYF; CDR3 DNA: TGTGCCAGCAGTTACAAGTTGGGAACCAGGGATTCCTACGAGCAGTACTTC
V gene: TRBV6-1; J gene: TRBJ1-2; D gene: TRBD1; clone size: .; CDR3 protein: CASSERDRYGYTF; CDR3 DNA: TGTGCCAGCAGTGAGCGGGACAGATATGGCTACACCTTC
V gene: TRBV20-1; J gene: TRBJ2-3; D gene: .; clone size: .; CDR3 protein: CSARFSTDTQYF; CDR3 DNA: TGCAGTGCTAGATTTAGCACAGATACGCAGTATTTT
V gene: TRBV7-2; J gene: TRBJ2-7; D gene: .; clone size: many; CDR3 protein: CASSQGSGVEQYF; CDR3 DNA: TGTGCCAGCAGCCAGGGGTCGGGGGTCGAGCAGTACTTC
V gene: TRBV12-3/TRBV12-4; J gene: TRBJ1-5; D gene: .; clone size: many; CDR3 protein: CASSFQVNQPQHF; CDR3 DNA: TGTGCCAGCAGTTTCCAGGTCAATCAGCCCCAGCATTTT
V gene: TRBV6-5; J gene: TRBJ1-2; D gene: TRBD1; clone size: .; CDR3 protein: CASSRLLQGYGYTF; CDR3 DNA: TGTGCCAGCAGTCGCCTGTTACAGGGGTATGGCTACACCTTC
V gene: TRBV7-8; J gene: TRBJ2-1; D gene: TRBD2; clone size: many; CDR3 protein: CASSLTGTSGDNEQFF; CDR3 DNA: TGTGCCAGCAGCTTAACGGGGACTAGCGGGGACAATGAGCAGTTCTTC
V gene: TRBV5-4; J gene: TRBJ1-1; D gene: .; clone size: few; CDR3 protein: CASSLGGAAIEAFF; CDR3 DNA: TGTGCCAGCAGCTTGGGAGGGGCCGCGATCGAAGCTTTCTTT
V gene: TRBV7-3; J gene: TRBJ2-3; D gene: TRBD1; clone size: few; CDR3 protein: CASSLQGARGTDTQYF; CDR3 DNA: TGTGCCAGCAGCTTACAGGGGGCGCGGGGCACAGATACGCAGTATTTT
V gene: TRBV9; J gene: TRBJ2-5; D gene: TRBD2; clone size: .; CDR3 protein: CASSVGASGKGETQYF; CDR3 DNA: TGTGCCAGCAGCGTGGGGGCTAGCGGGAAAGGGGAGACCCAGTACTTC
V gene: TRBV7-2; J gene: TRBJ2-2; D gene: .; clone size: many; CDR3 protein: CASSSPRELFF; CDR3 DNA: TGTGCCAGCAGCTCCCCCCGGGAGCTGTTTTTT
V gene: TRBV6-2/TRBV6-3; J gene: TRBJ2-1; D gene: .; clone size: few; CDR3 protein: CASSYSRISPKPPGEQFF; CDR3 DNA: TGTGCCAGCAGTTACTCGAGAATTTCCCCAAAACCTCCGGGTGAGCAGTTCTTC
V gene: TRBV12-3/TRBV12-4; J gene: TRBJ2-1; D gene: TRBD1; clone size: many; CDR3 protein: CASSLRGQGSEQFF; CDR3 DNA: TGTGCCAGCAGTTTACGGGGACAGGGTAGTGAGCAGTTCTTC
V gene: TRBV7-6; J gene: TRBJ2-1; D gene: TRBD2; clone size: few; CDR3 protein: CASSLASGRGNEQFF; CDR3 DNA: TGTGCCAGCAGCTTAGCGAGCGGGAGAGGCAATGAGCAGTTCTTC
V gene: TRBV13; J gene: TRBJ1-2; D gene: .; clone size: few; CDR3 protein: CASSLGLGGTNYGYTF; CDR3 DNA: TGTGCCAGCAGCTTAGGCCTGGGGGGCACTAACTATGGCTACACCTTC
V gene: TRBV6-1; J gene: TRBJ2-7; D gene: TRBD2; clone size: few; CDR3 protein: CASSVHSGSSYEQYF; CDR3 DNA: TGTGCCAGCAGTGTACATAGCGGGAGCTCCTACGAGCAGTACTTC
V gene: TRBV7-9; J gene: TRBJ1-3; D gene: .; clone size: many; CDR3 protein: CASSSTSSGNTIYF; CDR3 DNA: TGTGCCAGCAGCTCGACGAGCTCTGGAAACACCATATATTTT
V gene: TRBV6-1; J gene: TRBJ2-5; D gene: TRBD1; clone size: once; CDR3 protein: CASSWDRGRETQYF; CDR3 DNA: TGTGCCAGCAGTTGGGACAGGGGGCGAGAGACCCAGTACTTC
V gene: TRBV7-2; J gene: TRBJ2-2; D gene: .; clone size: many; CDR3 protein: CASSLAGRLDGELFF; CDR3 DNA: TGTGCCAGCAGCTTAGCGGGGAGGCTAGACGGGGAGCTGTTTTTT